Each of the 8 T cell receptor beta chains below was sequenced from the same sample in a study of blood T cells in healthy people across ages. Together with a sample-barcoded 5' primer, a J-beta primer mix was included in a second PCR lasting about 6 to 11 cycles. MiXCR was run by TCRdb on the 5' RACE reads, yielding one entry per CDR3 protein. Of about 760,000 distinct CDR3 sequences listed, more than 50% are singletons. Sequenced sample: blood. The receptors here all came from a man aged 35 to 55 in good health.

This chain joins TRBV10-2 and TRBJ2-7; D possibly matches TRBD1 or TRBD2 (5 bases each). V lost 3 bases to trimming and J lost 7 bases, with 10 bases between them. The V gene's germline CDR1 is WSHSY and CDR2 SAAADI. CDR3 size: 12 residues. The CDR3 reads CASSDWGSEQYF. The CDR3 nucleotides are TGCGCCAGCAGTGATTGGGGGAGTGAGCAGTACTTC.

The rearrangement links TRBV7-2 to TRBJ2-4; D might be TRBD1 (6 bases). Germline-derived CDR1 and CDR2 are SGHTA and FQGNSA. V lost 1 base, J lost 1 base, and 14 bases lay in between. This CDR3 spans 17 amino acids. The CDR3 here is CASSLEGVQVAKNIQYF. CDR3 DNA: TGTGCCAGCAGCTTAGAGGGGGTACAGGTGGCCAAAAACATTCAGTACTTC.

The chain combines TRBV5-1 with TRBJ1-1, with a tentative D call TRBD1 (5 bases). Germline V gives CDR1 SGHRS, CDR2 YFSETQ. The CDR3 loop spans 14 amino acids. The V gene lost 0 bases and the J gene lost 2 bases, with 8 bases spanning the gap. The CDR3 nucleotides read TGCGCCAGCAGCTTGGGGGACGGCAACACTGAAGCTTTCTTT. Translation: CASSLGDGNTEAFF.

The chain has TRBV20-1 and TRBJ2-1, with no clear D. The CDR3 loop spans 12 amino acids. Germline CDR1 is DFQATT and CDR2 is SNEGSKA (reference sequence). Trimming shortened V by 8 bases and J by 3 bases, and 11 bases separated the two germline ends. For the CDR3, the DNA is TGCAGTAGGAGCCCGAACTACAATGAGCAGTTCTTC. It yields the protein CSRSPNYNEQFF.

There are a few counts of this clonotype. The V call is TRBV6-1, the J call TRBJ2-1, with a tentative D call TRBD1 (6 bases). The CDR3 spans 14 residues. Trimming removed 4 bases from V and 6 bases from J, with 13 bases in between. Germline CDR1 and CDR2: MNHNS and SASEGT. DNA for the CDR3: TGTGCCAGCAGTGTGGACAGTGCCTCCAATGAGCAGTTCTTC. Its protein is CASSVDSASNEQFF.

Concerning this clonotype: A junction boundary mismatches the germline segment, possibly from a read error. V usage is TRBV3-1 and J usage is TRBJ2-7, with D perhaps matching TRBD2 (6 bases). The CDR3 is 14 residues long. Germline CDR1 LGHDT, CDR2 YNNKEL (reference sequence). As DNA, the CDR3 is TGTGCCAGCAACCAAGGCGGGACCTCGTCGGAGCAGTACTTC. It yields the protein CASNQGGTSSEQYF.

This clonotype appeared a few times. CDR3 sequence (DNA): TGTGCCAGCAGCGCTTTACCGGGACAGGTTAGAGAGGGGGCCAACGTCCTGACTTTC. Translating gives CASSALPGQVREGANVLTF. This chain uses TRBV7-9 with TRBJ2-6, with TRBD1 matching 8 bases. Trimming removed 5 bases from V and 4 bases from J; junction bases left unmatched: 16. The CDR3 is made up of 19 amino acids. Germline loops: CDR1 SEHNR, CDR2 FQNEAQ (reference sequence).

CDR3 DNA: TGTGCCAGCAGTGAGCTCTTGAACACTGAAGCTTTCTTT. This translates into CASSELLNTEAFF. V usage is TRBV25-1 and J usage is TRBJ1-1; no firm D call. The germline V gene has CDR1 MGHDK and CDR2 SYGVNS. With 3 bases removed from V and 0 bases from J, the gap between germline ends came to 5 bases. The CDR3 is 13 amino acids.